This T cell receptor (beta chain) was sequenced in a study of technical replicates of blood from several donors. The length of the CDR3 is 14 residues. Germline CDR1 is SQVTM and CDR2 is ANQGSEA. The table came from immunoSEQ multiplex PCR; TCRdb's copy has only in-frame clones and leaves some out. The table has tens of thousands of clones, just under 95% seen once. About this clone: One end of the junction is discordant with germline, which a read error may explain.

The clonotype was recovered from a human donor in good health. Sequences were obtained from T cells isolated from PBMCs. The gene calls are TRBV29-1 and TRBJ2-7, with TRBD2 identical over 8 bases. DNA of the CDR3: TGCAGCGTGACTCCCGGACTAGCTTCCTCCGAGCAGTACTTC. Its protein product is CSVTPGLASSEQYF.